The clone carrying this T cell receptor (beta chain) was counted only a few times. Its antigen is still unknown. This entry is derived from a study of vaccination and CD4 T cells after COVID-19. Overall study: Investigators stimulated cells with overlapping spike peptides drawn from SARS-CoV-2, HCoV-NL63, HCoV-OC43 and HCoV-229E.

Germline V gene data show CDR1 as DFQATT and CDR2 as SNEGSKA (reference sequence). The CDR3 consists of 14 residues. V shed 1 base and J 5 bases; nucleotides not matched to a gene: 6. Treatment noted: roughly ten-day PBMC culture with coronavirus spike peptide pools or control peptides (ViraFEST assay). From the unexposed donor, CD4+ T cells were collected ahead of the COVID-19 pandemic (2011-2018). The Oncomine TCR Beta short-read assay was applied to DNA of cultured CD4+ T cells. Once CD4+ T cells had been cultured, genomic DNA was extracted from them. Each CDR3 protein is one row after TCRdb ran MiXCR on the PCR reads. Among approximately 6,900 distinct CDR3 sequences, 43% were seen once, and the ten largest hold 25%.

The chain is built from TRBV20-1 and TRBJ2-3, with 7 bases lining up with TRBD2. The sequence derives from a human donor in good health. The sequenced material came from CD4+ T cells from blood, cultured in vitro. CDR3 loop: CSARGLATIDTQYF. DNA for the CDR3: TGCAGTGCTAGAGGACTAGCTACAATAGATACGCAGTATTTT.